This paragraph covers one T cell receptor (beta chain) sequence. CDR3 length: 15 residues. Looked up from germline, CDR1 is MNHEY and CDR2 is SMNVEV (reference sequence). Trimming at V came to 1 base and at J to 4 bases, leaving 2 bases not matched to a gene. Clones were read by immunoSEQ multiplex PCR, and TCRdb kept only the in-frame ones, dropping some. The table records over 300,000 clones, nearly 90% of them present only once. This sample is drawn from a study of blood T cell repertoires in COVID-19. In the study overall: From the United States, Italy and Spain came samples of acute and convalescent COVID-19.

Source material: peripheral blood. The TCR sequence derives from a man aged 18 to 29 with active or convalescent COVID-19. This chain uses TRBV27 with TRBJ2-2; 8 positions agree with TRBD2. The CDR3 DNA sequence: TGTGCCAGCAGTTTATACGGGGGGGCCACCGGGGAGCTGTTTTTT. This encodes CASSLYGGATGELFF.